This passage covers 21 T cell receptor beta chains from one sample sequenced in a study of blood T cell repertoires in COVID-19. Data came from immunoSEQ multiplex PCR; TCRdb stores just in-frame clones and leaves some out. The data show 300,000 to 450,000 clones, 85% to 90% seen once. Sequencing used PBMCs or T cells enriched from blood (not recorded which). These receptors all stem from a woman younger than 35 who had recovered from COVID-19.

The CDR3 reads CASSFPTGIHQPQHF. In nucleotides, the CDR3 is TGTGCCAGCAGTTTCCCGACCGGGATCCATCAGCCCCAGCATTTT. The V and J genes are TRBV28 and TRBJ1-5; D not resolved. This CDR3 has 15 amino acids. Germline V gene lookup returns CDR1 MDHEN and CDR2 SYDVKM. V gave up 3 bases and J gave up 5 bases, with 14 bases separating them.

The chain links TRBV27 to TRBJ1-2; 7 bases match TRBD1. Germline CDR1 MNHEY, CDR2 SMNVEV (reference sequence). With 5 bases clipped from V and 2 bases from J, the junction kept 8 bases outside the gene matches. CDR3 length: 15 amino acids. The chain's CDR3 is CASSPRRGRNYGYTF. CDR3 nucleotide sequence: TGTGCCAGCAGTCCCCGAAGGGGGCGAAACTATGGCTACACCTTC.

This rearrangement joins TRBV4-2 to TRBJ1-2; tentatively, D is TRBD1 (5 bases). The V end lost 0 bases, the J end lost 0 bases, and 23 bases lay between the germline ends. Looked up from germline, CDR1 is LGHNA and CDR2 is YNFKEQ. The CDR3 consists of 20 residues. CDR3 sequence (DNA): TGTGCCAGCAGCCAAGACGTCCGGGGACTTGTTCGAATAGCTAACTATGGCTACACCTTC. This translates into CASSQDVRGLVRIANYGYTF.

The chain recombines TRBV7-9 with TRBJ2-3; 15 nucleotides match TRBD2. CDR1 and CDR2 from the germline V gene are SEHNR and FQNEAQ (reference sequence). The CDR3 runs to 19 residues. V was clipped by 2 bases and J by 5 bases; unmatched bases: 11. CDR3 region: CASSLLDSGLAGGLDTQYF. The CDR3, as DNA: TGTGCCAGCAGCTTACTTGATTCGGGACTAGCGGGGGGCTTAGATACGCAGTATTTT. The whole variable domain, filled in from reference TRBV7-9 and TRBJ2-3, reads DTGVSQNPRHKITKRGQNVTFRCDPISEHNRLYWYRQTLGQGPEFLTYFQNEAQLEKSRLLSDRFSAERPKGSFSTLEIQRTEQGDSAMYLCASSLLDSGLAGGLDTQYFGPGTRLTVL.

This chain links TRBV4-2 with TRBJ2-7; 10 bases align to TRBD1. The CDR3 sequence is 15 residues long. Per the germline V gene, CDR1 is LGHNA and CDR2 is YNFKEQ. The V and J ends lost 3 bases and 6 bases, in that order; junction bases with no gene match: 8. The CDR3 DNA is TGTGCCAGCAGCCAGACAGGGGGCCGTCTCCTCGAGCAGTACTTC. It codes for CASSQTGGRLLEQYF.

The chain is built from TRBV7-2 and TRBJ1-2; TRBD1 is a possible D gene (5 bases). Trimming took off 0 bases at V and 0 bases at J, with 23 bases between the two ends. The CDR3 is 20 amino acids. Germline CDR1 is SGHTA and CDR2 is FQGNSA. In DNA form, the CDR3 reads TGTGCCAGCAGCTTAGCGTTGGGCCGATTAAGGGGCGAGACTAACTATGGCTACACCTTC. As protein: CASSLALGRLRGETNYGYTF.

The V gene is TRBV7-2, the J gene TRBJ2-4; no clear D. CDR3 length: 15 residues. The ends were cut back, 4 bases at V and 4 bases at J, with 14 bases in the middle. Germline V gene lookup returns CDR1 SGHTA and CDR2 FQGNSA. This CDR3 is CASSSYDLGKNIQYF. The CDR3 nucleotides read TGTGCCAGCAGCTCCTATGACTTAGGAAAAAACATTCAGTACTTC.

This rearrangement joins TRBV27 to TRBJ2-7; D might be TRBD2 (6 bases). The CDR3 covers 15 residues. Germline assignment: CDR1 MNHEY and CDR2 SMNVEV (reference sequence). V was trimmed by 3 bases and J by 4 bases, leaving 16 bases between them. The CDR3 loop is CASSFGGPRAYEQYF. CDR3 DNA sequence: TGTGCCAGCAGTTTCGGGGGTCCAAGAGCTTACGAGCAGTACTTC.

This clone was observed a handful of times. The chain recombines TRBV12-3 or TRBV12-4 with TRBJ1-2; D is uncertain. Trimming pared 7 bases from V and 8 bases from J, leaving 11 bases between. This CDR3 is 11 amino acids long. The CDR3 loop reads CASKSELGYTF. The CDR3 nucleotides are TGTGCCAGCAAAAGTGAGTTAGGCTACACCTTC.

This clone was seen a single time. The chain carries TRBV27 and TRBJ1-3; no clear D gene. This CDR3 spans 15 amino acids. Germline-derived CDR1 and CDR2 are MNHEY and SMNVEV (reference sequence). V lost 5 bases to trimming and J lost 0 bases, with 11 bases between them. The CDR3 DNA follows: TGTGCCAGCAGTGTGGACTGGAGCTCTGGAAACACCATATATTTT. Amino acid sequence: CASSVDWSSGNTIYF.

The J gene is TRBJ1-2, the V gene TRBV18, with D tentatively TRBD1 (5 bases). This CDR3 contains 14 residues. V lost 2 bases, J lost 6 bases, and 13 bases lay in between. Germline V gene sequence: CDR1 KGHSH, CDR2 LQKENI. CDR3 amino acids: CASSPVGGLDGYTF. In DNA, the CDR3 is TGTGCCAGCTCACCAGTCGGGGGGTTAGATGGCTACACCTTC.

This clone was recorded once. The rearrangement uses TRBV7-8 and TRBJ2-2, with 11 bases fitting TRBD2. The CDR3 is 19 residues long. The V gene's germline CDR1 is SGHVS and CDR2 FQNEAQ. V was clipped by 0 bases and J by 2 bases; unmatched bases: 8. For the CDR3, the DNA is TGTGCCAGCAGCTTAGCCGCATCCGGGACTAGCGGCAACACCGGGGAGCTGTTTTTT. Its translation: CASSLAASGTSGNTGELFF.

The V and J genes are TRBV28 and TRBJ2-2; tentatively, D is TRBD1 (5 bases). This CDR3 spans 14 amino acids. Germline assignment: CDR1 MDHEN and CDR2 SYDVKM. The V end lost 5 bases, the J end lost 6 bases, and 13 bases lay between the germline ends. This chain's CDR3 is CASSLNRQPGELFF. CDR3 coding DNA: TGTGCCAGCAGTCTAAACCGACAGCCCGGGGAGCTGTTTTTT.

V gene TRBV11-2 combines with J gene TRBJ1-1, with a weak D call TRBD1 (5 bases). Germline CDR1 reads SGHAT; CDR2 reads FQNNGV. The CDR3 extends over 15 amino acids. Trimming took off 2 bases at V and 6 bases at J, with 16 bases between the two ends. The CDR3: CASSLSGGSRPEAFF. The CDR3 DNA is TGTGCCAGCAGCTTATCGGGGGGTTCTCGTCCTGAAGCTTTCTTT. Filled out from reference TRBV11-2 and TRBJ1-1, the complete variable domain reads EAGVAQSPRYKIIEKRQSVAFWCNPISGHATLYWYQQILGQGPKLLIQFQNNGVVDDSQLPKDRFSAERLKGVDSTLKIQPAKLEDSAVYLCASSLSGGSRPEAFFGQGTRLTVV.

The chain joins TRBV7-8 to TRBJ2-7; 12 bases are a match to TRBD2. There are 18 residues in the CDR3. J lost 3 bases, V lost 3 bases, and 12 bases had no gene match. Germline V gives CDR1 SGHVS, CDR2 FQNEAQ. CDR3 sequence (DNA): TGTGCCAGCAGCTTCCCTCAAGCATCTAGCGGGGGGGTCTACGAGCAGTACTTC. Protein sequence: CASSFPQASSGGVYEQYF.

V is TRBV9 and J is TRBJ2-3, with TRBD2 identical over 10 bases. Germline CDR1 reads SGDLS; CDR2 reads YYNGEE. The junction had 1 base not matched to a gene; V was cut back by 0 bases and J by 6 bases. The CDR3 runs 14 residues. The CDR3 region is CASSVELAGDTQYF. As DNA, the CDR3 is TGTGCCAGCAGCGTAGAACTAGCGGGGGATACGCAGTATTTT. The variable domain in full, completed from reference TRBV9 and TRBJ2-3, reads DSGVTQTPKHLITATGQRVTLRCSPRSGDLSVYWYQQSLDQGLQFLIQYYNGEERAKGNILERFSAQQFPDLHSELNLSSLELGDSALYFCASSVELAGDTQYFGPGTRLTVL.

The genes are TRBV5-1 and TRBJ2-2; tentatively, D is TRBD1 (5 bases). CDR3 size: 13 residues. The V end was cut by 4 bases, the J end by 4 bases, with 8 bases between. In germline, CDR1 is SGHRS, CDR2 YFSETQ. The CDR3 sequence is CASSPDSTGELFF. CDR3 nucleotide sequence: TGCGCCAGCAGCCCTGACAGCACCGGGGAGCTGTTTTTT.

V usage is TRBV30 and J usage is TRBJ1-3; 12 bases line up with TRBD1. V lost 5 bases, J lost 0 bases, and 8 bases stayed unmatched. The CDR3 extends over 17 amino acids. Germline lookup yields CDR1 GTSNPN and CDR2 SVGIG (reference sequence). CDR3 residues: CAWAGTGGSISGNTIYF. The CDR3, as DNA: TGTGCCTGGGCCGGGACAGGGGGCTCGATCTCTGGAAACACCATATATTTT.

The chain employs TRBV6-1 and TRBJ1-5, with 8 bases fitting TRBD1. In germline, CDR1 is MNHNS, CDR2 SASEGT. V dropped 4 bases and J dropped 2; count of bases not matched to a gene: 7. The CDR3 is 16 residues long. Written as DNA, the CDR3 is TGTGCCAGCAGTGCACGTACCAGGGGGCGCAATCAGCCCCAGCATTTT. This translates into CASSARTRGRNQPQHF.

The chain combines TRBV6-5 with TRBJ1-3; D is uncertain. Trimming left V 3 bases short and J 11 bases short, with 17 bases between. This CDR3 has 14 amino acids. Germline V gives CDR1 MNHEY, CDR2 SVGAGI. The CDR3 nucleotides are TGTGCCAGCAGTTATGGCGGAGCCAGTGGTCCCATATATTTT. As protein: CASSYGGASGPIYF.

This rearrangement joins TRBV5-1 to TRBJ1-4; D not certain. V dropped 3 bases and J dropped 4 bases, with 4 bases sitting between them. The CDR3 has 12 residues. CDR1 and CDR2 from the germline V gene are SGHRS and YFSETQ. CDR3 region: CASSSGNEKLFF. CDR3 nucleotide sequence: TGCGCCAGCAGCTCCGGTAATGAAAAACTGTTTTTT.